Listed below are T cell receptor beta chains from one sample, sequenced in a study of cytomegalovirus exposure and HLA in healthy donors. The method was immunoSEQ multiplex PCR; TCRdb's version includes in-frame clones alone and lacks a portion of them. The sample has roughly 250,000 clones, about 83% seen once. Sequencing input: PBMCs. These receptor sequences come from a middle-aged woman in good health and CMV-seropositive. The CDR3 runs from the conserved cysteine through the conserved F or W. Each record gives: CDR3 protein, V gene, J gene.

CDR3 protein: CASSPQRQGSTDTQYF
V gene: TRBV18
J gene: TRBJ2-3

CDR3 protein: CASSLGANTEAFF
V gene: TRBV11-3
J gene: TRBJ1-1

CDR3 protein: CASTKRVSPRGGYTF
V gene: TRBV7-8
J gene: TRBJ1-2

CDR3 protein: CASSPRENLPYGYTF
V gene: TRBV6-6
J gene: TRBJ1-2

CDR3 protein: CASSLGLAGAYEQYF
V gene: TRBV11-2
J gene: TRBJ2-7

CDR3 protein: CASALTSGQETQYF
V gene: TRBV5-6
J gene: TRBJ2-5

CDR3 protein: CASSPPGLAWDEQFF
V gene: TRBV11-2
J gene: TRBJ2-1

CDR3 protein: CASSSMTGGVDEQYF
V gene: TRBV7-9
J gene: TRBJ2-7

CDR3 protein: CASSSGLTPMHSSYEQYF
V gene: TRBV7-9
J gene: TRBJ2-7

CDR3 protein: CASSLSGEGSNGYTF
V gene: TRBV27
J gene: TRBJ1-2

CDR3 protein: CASGAGTPYNEQFF
V gene: TRBV27
J gene: TRBJ2-1

CDR3 protein: CASSQVGNSGTGRTEAFF
V gene: TRBV4-3
J gene: TRBJ1-1

CDR3 protein: CASSYGRSWNTEAFF
V gene: TRBV6-5
J gene: TRBJ1-1

CDR3 protein: CASSLKLAPYEQYF
V gene: TRBV7-2
J gene: TRBJ2-7

CDR3 protein: CASSFTTGGDAFF
V gene: TRBV7-2
J gene: TRBJ1-1

CDR3 protein: CASSFGGRVNEQFF
V gene: TRBV5-1
J gene: TRBJ2-1

CDR3 protein: CASSPNQGYSGRAFIEQFF
V gene: TRBV18
J gene: TRBJ2-1

CDR3 protein: CASSLVGASGTDTQYF
V gene: TRBV7-2
J gene: TRBJ2-3

CDR3 protein: CASSFYLADTQYF
V gene: TRBV9
J gene: TRBJ2-3

CDR3 protein: CASSVGTPSYEQYF
V gene: TRBV7-2
J gene: TRBJ2-7

CDR3 protein: CSPLSGDTQYF
V gene: TRBV20-1
J gene: TRBJ2-3

CDR3 protein: CASTGLRETQYF
V gene: TRBV7-9
J gene: TRBJ2-5

CDR3 protein: CASSRGTVNYDYTF
V gene: TRBV18
J gene: TRBJ1-2

CDR3 protein: CASRASGTQIPYF
V gene: TRBV27
J gene: TRBJ2-5

CDR3 protein: CASTLGGGLDYYGYTF
V gene: TRBV6-6
J gene: TRBJ1-2

CDR3 protein: CASSGGTGIGRTNEKLFF
V gene: TRBV5-1
J gene: TRBJ1-4

CDR3 protein: CASSQESGGSTSTDTQYF
V gene: TRBV4-3
J gene: TRBJ2-3

CDR3 protein: CASRREGGGEKLFF
V gene: TRBV7-9
J gene: TRBJ1-4

CDR3 protein: CASSILAGGSYEQYF
V gene: TRBV19
J gene: TRBJ2-7

CDR3 protein: CASSSYGGRGTGELFF
V gene: TRBV28
J gene: TRBJ2-2

CDR3 protein: CASSLMDRDLTDTQYF
V gene: TRBV5-4
J gene: TRBJ2-3

CDR3 protein: CASTNSGGNTGELLF
V gene: TRBV5-4
J gene: TRBJ2-2

CDR3 protein: CASSQDSLRGYTF
V gene: TRBV7-3
J gene: TRBJ1-2

CDR3 protein: CASSETLAPDTIYF
V gene: TRBV6-1
J gene: TRBJ1-3

CDR3 protein: CASSLVLTSGNGADTQYF
V gene: TRBV7-2
J gene: TRBJ2-3

CDR3 protein: CASSTTGTKTQYF
V gene: TRBV7-9
J gene: TRBJ2-3

CDR3 protein: CSVRTSSSTDTQYF
V gene: TRBV29-1
J gene: TRBJ2-3

CDR3 protein: CASSLTGNVGIGPGNEQFF
V gene: TRBV5-1
J gene: TRBJ2-1

CDR3 protein: CASSKPGLAEETQYF
V gene: TRBV2
J gene: TRBJ2-5

CDR3 protein: CASSDSLRDSKNIQYF
V gene: TRBV6-4
J gene: TRBJ2-4

CDR3 protein: CASSPRDRDPNEQFF
V gene: TRBV27
J gene: TRBJ2-1

CDR3 protein: CASSFTGTTYEQYF
V gene: TRBV5-1
J gene: TRBJ2-7

CDR3 protein: CASSDRVFHQPQHF
V gene: TRBV28
J gene: TRBJ1-5